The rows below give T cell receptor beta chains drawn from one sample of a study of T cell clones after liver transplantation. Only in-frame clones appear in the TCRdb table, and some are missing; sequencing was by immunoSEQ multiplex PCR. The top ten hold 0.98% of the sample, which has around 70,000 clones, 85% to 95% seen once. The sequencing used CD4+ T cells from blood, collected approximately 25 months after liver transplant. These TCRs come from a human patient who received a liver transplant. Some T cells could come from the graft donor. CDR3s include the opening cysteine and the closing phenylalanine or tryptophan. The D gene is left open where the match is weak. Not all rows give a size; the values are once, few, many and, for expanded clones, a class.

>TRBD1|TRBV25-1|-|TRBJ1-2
CASSRTGNYGYTF
TGTGCCAGCAGTAGGACAGGGAACTATGGCTACACCTTC
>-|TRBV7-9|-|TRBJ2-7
CASSLFQEQYF
TGTGCCAGCAGCTTATTCCAAGAGCAGTACTTC
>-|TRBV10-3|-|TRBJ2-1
CAISEAREQFF
TGTGCCATCAGTGAGGCGAGGGAGCAGTTCTTC
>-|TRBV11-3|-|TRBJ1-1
CASSQRVSGSTEAFF
TGTGCCAGCAGCCAGCGGGTCTCGGGGAGCACTGAAGCTTTCTTT
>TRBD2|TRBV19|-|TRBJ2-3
CASSIPSGSTDTQYF
TGTGCCAGTAGTATCCCTAGCGGGAGCACAGATACGCAGTATTTT
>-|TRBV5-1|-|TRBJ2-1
CASSLQNNEQFF
TGCGCCAGCAGCTTACAGAACAATGAGCAGTTCTTC
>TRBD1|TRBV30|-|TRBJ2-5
CAWNRDRGRETQYF
TGTGCCTGGAACCGGGACAGGGGGCGTGAGACCCAGTACTTC
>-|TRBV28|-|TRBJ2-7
CASSFQDWVAYEQYF
TGTGCCAGCAGTTTTCAAGATTGGGTGGCCTACGAGCAGTACTTC
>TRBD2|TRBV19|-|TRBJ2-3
CASSIDGVAGLTDTQYF
TGTGCCAGTAGTATAGATGGGGTAGCGGGCCTCACAGATACGCAGTATTTT
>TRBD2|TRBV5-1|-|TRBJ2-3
CASSLVDSGSYTQYF
TGCGCCAGCAGCTTGGTAGATAGCGGGAGCTATACGCAGTATTTT
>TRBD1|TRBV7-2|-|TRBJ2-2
CASSRDSGSNTGELFF
TGTGCCAGCAGCCGGGACAGCGGCTCGAACACCGGGGAGCTGTTTTTT
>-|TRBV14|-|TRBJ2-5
CASSPVGRLGQETQYF
TGTGCCAGCAGCCCGGTCGGACGATTGGGCCAAGAGACCCAGTACTTC
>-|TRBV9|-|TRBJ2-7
CASATQSGSSEQYF
TGTGCCAGCGCAACTCAGTCGGGAAGCTCCGAGCAGTACTTC
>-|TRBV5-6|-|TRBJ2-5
CASSAKWPGQETQYF
TGTGCCAGCAGCGCGAAATGGCCGGGCCAAGAGACCCAGTACTTC
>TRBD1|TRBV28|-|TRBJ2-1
CASTPWRDRPYNEQFF
TGTGCCAGCACCCCGTGGCGGGACAGGCCCTACAATGAGCAGTTCTTC
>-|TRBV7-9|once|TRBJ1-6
CASSLGDSPLHF
TGTGCCAGCAGCCTGGGGGACTCACCCCTCCACTTT
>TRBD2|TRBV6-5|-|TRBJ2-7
CASRGTSGLYEQYF
TGTGCCAGCAGAGGGACTAGCGGGCTCTACGAGCAGTACTTC
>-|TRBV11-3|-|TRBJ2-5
CASSLKDVRGTQYF
TGTGCCAGCAGCTTAAAGGACGTCAGAGGGACCCAGTACTTC
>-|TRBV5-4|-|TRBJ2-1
CASSLTGILYNEQFF
TGTGCCAGCAGCCTAACAGGGATTCTATACAATGAGCAGTTCTTC
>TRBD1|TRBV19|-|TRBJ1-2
CASSIPGQAGTYGYTF
TGTGCCAGTAGTATACCCGGACAGGCGGGGACCTATGGCTACACCTTC
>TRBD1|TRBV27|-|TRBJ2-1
CASSIYRDRGANEQFF
TGTGCCAGCAGTATCTACCGGGACAGGGGGGCCAATGAGCAGTTCTTC
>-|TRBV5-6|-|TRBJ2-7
CASSLAPHTYEQYF
TGTGCCAGCAGCTTGGCCCCTCACACCTACGAGCAGTACTTC
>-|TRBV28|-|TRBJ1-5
CASSLGGSNQPQHF
TGTGCCAGCAGTTTAGGAGGGAGCAATCAGCCCCAGCATTTT
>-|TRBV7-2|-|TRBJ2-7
CASSLGYQKAYEQYF
TGTGCCAGCAGCTTGGGTTACCAAAAAGCCTACGAGCAGTACTTC
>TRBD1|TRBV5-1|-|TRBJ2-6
CASSLTPGQLSGANVLTF
TGCGCCAGCAGCTTGACCCCGGGACAGCTCTCTGGGGCCAACGTCCTGACTTTC
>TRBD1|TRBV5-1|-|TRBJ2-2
CASSRDRANTGELFF
TGCGCCAGCAGCCGGGACAGGGCCAACACCGGGGAGCTGTTTTTT
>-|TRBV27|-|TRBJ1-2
CASSLAGNYGYTF
TGTGCCAGCAGTTTAGCTGGGAACTATGGCTACACCTTC
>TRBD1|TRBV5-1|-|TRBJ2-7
CASSPTGTVVHEQYF
TGCGCCAGCAGCCCAACCGGGACAGTGGTTCACGAGCAGTACTTC
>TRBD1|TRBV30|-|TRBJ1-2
CAWREQDRGGYTF
TGTGCCTGGAGGGAACAGGACAGGGGAGGCTACACCTTC
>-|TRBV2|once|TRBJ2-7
CASGSTYEQYF
TGTGCCAGCGGCAGCACTTACGAGCAGTACTTC
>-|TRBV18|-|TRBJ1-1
CASSQNRAENTEAFF
TGTGCCAGCTCACAAAACCGGGCAGAGAACACTGAAGCTTTCTTT
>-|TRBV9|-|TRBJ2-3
CASSVWPSMADTQYF
TGTGCCAGCAGCGTATGGCCCTCGATGGCAGATACGCAGTATTTT
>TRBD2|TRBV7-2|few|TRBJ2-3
CASSDLAASGDTQYF
TGTGCCAGCAGCGATCTAGCGGCCAGCGGGGATACGCAGTATTTT
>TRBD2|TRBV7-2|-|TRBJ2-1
CASSPLTGTSGRAGNEQFF
TGTGCCAGCAGCCCCTTAACCGGGACTAGCGGGAGGGCCGGTAATGAGCAGTTCTTC
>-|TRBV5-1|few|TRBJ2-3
CASSLITGVTDTQYF
TGCGCCAGCAGCTTGATAACGGGAGTTACAGATACGCAGTATTTT
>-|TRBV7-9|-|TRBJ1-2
CASSSRQAGADYGYTF
TGTGCCAGCAGCTCCCGACAGGCTGGGGCTGACTATGGCTACACCTTC
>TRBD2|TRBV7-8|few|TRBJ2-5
CASSLGASGSQETQYF
TGTGCCAGCAGCTTAGGGGCTAGCGGGAGCCAAGAGACCCAGTACTTC
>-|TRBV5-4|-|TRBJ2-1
CASSLIKIGGNEQFF
TGTGCCAGCAGCCTGATTAAGATAGGGGGGAATGAGCAGTTCTTC
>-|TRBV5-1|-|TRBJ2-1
CASSLDGDPSSYNEQFF
TGCGCCAGCAGCTTGGACGGAGACCCCAGCTCCTACAATGAGCAGTTCTTC
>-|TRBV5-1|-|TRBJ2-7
CASSPDLSSYEQYF
TGCGCCAGCAGTCCAGACTTGAGCTCCTACGAGCAGTACTTC
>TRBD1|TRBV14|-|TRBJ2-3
CASSLGTGGNTDTQYF
TGTGCCAGCAGCCTAGGGACAGGAGGGAACACAGATACGCAGTATTTT
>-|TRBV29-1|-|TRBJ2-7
CSGRLGSEQYF
TGCAGCGGCCGTTTAGGTTCCGAGCAGTACTTC
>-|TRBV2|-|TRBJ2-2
CASREGVTGELFF
TGTGCCAGCAGGGAGGGTGTCACCGGGGAGCTGTTTTTT
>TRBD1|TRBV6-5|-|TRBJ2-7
CASSHVTGGGYEQYF
TGTGCCAGCAGTCACGTGACAGGGGGTGGTTACGAGCAGTACTTC
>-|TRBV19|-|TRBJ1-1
CASSIDGSGATEAFF
TGTGCCAGTAGTATAGATGGATCCGGGGCCACTGAAGCTTTCTTT
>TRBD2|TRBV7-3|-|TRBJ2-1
CASSSTSGRAINEQFF
TGTGCCAGCAGCTCAACTAGCGGGAGGGCAATCAATGAGCAGTTCTTC
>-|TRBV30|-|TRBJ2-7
CAWSVGTAGYEQYF
TGTGCCTGGAGTGTAGGGACGGCAGGCTACGAGCAGTACTTC
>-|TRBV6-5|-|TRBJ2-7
CASTGTSTYEQYF
TGTGCCAGCACCGGGACTTCAACCTACGAGCAGTACTTC
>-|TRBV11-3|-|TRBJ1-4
CASSLEGLEKLFF
TGTGCCAGCAGCTTAGAGGGTTTAGAAAAACTGTTTTTT